The TCR beta chain described here comes from a study of blood T cell repertoires in COVID-19. Study overall: Some COVID-19 samples were acute and others convalescent; all came from the United States, Italy and Spain. From T cells, B-cell-depleted T cells, or PBMCs came the material, which was cDNA or gDNA.

Authors' processing steps: Using reference gene primer amplification, nucleated cell counts were estimated. Profiled with immunoSEQ multiplex PCR; TCRdb holds only in-frame clones, not every one. V, J and clone size derive from that table, while D and trimming were established from the DNA sequence. The sample lists 70,000 or so clones, 79% occurring once. This clone was observed a few times. CDR3 length equals 13 residues. CDR1 SGHTA and CDR2 FQGNSA come from the germline V gene. V lost 10 bases, J lost 5 bases, and 8 bases stayed unmatched. The rearrangement links TRBV7-2 to TRBJ2-5; TRBD2 matches at 9 bases. Specimen: peripheral blood. This receptor was identified in a human donor in a cohort sampled during active COVID-19. CDR3 nucleotide sequence: TGTGCCACCTCCGAGCGGGAGGAGGAGACCCAGTACTTC. This encodes CATSEREEETQYF.